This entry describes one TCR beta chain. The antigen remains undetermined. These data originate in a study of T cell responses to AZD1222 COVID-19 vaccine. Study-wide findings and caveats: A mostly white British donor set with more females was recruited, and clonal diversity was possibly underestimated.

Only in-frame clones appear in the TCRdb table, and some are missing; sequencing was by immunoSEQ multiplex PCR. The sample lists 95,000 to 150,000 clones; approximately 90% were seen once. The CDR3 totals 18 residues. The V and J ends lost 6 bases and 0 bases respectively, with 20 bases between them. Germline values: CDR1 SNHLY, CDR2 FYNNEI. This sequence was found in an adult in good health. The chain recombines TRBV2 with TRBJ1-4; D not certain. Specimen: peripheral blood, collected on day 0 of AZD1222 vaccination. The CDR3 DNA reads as TGTGCCAGCAGCAAAATTAGGGAAGTCTTTGCAACTAATGAAAAACTGTTTTTT. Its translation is CASSKIREVFATNEKLFF.